Below, 24 T cell receptor beta chains from the same sample are listed, as sequenced in a study of siplizumab effects on memory and regulatory T cells (dated by TCRdb to about 2019). Libraries came from the immunoSEQ multiplex PCR assay. The table comes from immuneACCESS by way of TCRdb, which keeps in-frame sequences with V and J called. Part of the clones is missing from these tables; in studies checked, under half for an unresolved V gene and the rest for unknown reasons. The sample table contains approximately 60,000 clones; only one count was recorded for around 79% of them. The leading ten clones occupy about 0.42% of the sample. Sequencing input: memory CD4+ T cells sorted from blood. What this sample's cell subset or site label stands for: unstimulated CD4+ memory T cells. The receptor source for this set is a human donor in good health.

This chain joins TRBV11-2 and TRBJ1-2; no firm D call. V was cut by 0 bases and J by 8 bases, with 16 bases left in between. This CDR3 is 15 amino acids long. The germline gives CDR1 SGHAT, CDR2 FQNNGV. For the CDR3, the DNA is TGTGCCAGCAGCTTAGAGCCCCGGGTCTGGGAGGGCTACACCTTC. As protein: CASSLEPRVWEGYTF.

V and J are TRBV2 and TRBJ1-4; TRBD1 matches 9 bases. The CDR3 has 13 residues. The junction had 2 bases not matched to a gene; V was cut back by 6 bases and J by 6 bases. Looked up from germline, CDR1 is SNHLY and CDR2 is FYNNEI. The DNA for the CDR3 is TGTGCCAGCAGCCGGGACAGGGATGAAAAACTGTTTTTT. Its translation is CASSRDRDEKLFF.

CDR3 residues: CASSPGPYRNNSPLHF. The DNA for the CDR3 is TGTGCCAGCTCACCCGGGCCCTATCGGAATAATTCACCCCTCCACTTT. The chain links TRBV18 to TRBJ1-6; D ambiguous. V was trimmed by 3 bases and J by 5 bases, leaving 14 bases between them. This CDR3 is built from 16 residues. CDR1 is KGHSH and CDR2 is LQKENI in the germline V gene.

There are a few counts of this clone. V gene TRBV7-2 combines with J gene TRBJ1-3, with 7 bases fitting TRBD1. The CDR3 loop spans 12 amino acids. Trimming cost V 10 bases and J 2 bases; bases outside gene matches: 2. Per the germline V gene, CDR1 is SGHTA and CDR2 is FQGNSA. The CDR3: CAKGGAGNTIYF. DNA of the CDR3: TGTGCCAAAGGGGGCGCTGGAAACACCATATATTTT.

This chain joins TRBV19 and TRBJ2-3; 10 bases align to TRBD2. V gave up 3 bases and J gave up 0 bases; unmatched junction bases: 9. The CDR3 has 18 residues. The V gene's germline CDR1 is LNHDA and CDR2 SQIVND (reference sequence). CDR3 in DNA: TGTGCCAGTAGTATTAAGGCCGCTAGCGGGGGCAGCACAGATACGCAGTATTTT. It codes for CASSIKAASGGSTDTQYF.

The chain links TRBV5-5 to TRBJ1-2; D is perhaps TRBD1 (5 bases). This CDR3 spans 14 amino acids. The V end was cut by 0 bases, the J end by 1 base, with 7 bases between. Germline-derived CDR1 and CDR2 are SGHKS and YYEKEE (reference sequence). Here the CDR3 DNA reads TGTGCCAGCAGCTTGGAGCAGGGTAACTATGGCTACACCTTC. Residues: CASSLEQGNYGYTF.

The chain carries TRBV28 and TRBJ2-7; the match to TRBD1 covers 7 bases. J was trimmed by 0 bases and V by 6 bases; bases with no gene match: 2. CDR3 length: 13 amino acids. Germline CDR1 and CDR2: MDHEN and SYDVKM. The CDR3 coding sequence is TGTGCCAGCAGCCGGGACAGCTCCTACGAGCAGTACTTC. Translating it yields CASSRDSSYEQYF.

This chain connects TRBV7-9 to TRBJ1-2, with a weak D call TRBD1 (6 bases). CDR3 length equals 14 residues. CDR1 is SEHNR and CDR2 is FQNEAQ in the germline V gene (reference sequence). V dropped 7 bases and J dropped 3 bases, with 15 bases sitting between them. CDR3 bases: TGTGCCAGCAACCGCAGGGGAGGGGACTATGGCTACACCTTC. Translating gives CASNRRGGDYGYTF.

This clone came up once. This chain connects TRBV25-1 to TRBJ2-3; a possible D gene is TRBD1 (6 bases). From germline, CDR1 is MGHDK and CDR2 SYGVNS. V was trimmed by 3 bases and J by 2 bases, leaving 12 bases between them. The CDR3 extends over 15 amino acids. The CDR3 DNA reads TGTGCCAGCAGTGATCAGGGGCATCCCACAGATACGCAGTATTTT. This codes for CASSDQGHPTDTQYF.

The rearrangement joins TRBV6-5 to TRBJ1-4; D unclear. V lost 0 bases and J lost 8, with 7 bases in between. In germline, CDR1 is MNHEY, CDR2 SVGAGI. The CDR3 is 13 residues long. CDR3 residues: CASSYSGLEKLFF. CDR3 DNA: TGTGCCAGCAGTTACTCTGGCCTCGAAAAACTGTTTTTT.

The V call is TRBV28, the J call TRBJ2-7; D ambiguous. The germline CDR1 and CDR2 sequences are MDHEN and SYDVKM. Trimming stripped 4 bases from V and 1 base from J, with 14 bases between. The CDR3 extends over 15 amino acids. DNA of the CDR3: TGTGCCAGCAGTTACCCTACCGGCAGATCCTACGAGCAGTACTTC. Translation: CASSYPTGRSYEQYF.

The chain couples TRBV28 to TRBJ2-3; D is possibly TRBD2 (6 bases). This CDR3 is built from 12 residues. CDR1 and CDR2 from the germline V gene are MDHEN and SYDVKM. With 8 bases removed from V and 11 bases from J, the gap between germline ends came to 17 bases. In DNA, the CDR3 is TGTGCCAGCCGGGACTCCGTTAACGTGCAGTATTTT. It yields the protein CASRDSVNVQYF.

The CDR3 loop reads CASSQDSTPIRKTQYF. The CDR3 DNA sequence: TGCGCCAGCAGCCAGGACTCGACCCCCATCAGAAAGACCCAGTACTTC. The chain uses TRBV4-1 and TRBJ2-5, with D maybe TRBD2 (5 bases). This CDR3 has 16 amino acids. Germline V lookup: CDR1 MGHRA, CDR2 YSYEKL. Trimming cost V 3 bases and J 6 bases, with 20 bases left between them.

This clone was picked up one time. The chain employs TRBV10-2 and TRBJ1-5; D gene ambiguous. V lost 5 bases, J lost 6 bases, and 14 bases lay in between. The V gene's germline CDR1 is WSHSY and CDR2 SAAADI. This CDR3 has 14 amino acids. CDR3 DNA: TGCGCCAGCAGTACGGGAGGGAATAGTCAGCCCCAGCATTTT. Translation: CASSTGGNSQPQHF.

The chain recombines TRBV5-1 with TRBJ1-6; TRBD1 matches at 7 bases. Trimming at V came to 5 bases and at J to 8 bases, leaving 10 bases not matched to a gene. This CDR3 contains 15 residues. Looked up from germline, CDR1 is SGHRS and CDR2 is YFSETQ. For the CDR3, the DNA is TGCGCCAGCAGTAAGGGGGCAGGGTCGGATTCACCCCTCCACTTT. This encodes CASSKGAGSDSPLHF.

This chain uses TRBV29-1 with TRBJ2-5; 8 bases map to TRBD1. This CDR3 has 15 amino acids. V lost 5 bases, J lost 4 bases, and 12 bases stayed unmatched. Germline CDR1 reads SQVTM; CDR2 reads ANQGSEA. CDR3 nucleotide sequence: TGCAGCGTTTCAACAGGGGGACGAGGTGTAGAGACCCAGTACTTC. This translates into CSVSTGGRGVETQYF.

This clone has a single count. V usage is TRBV4-3 and J usage is TRBJ1-5, with D possibly matching TRBD1 (6 bases). CDR3 size: 15 residues. Germline V gene sequence: CDR1 LGHNA, CDR2 YSLEER. V lost 0 bases and J lost 10, with 16 bases in between. The CDR3 is CASSQEGGQGIPQHF. CDR3 nucleotides: TGCGCCAGCAGCCAAGAAGGGGGGCAAGGTATCCCCCAGCATTTT.

The chain joins TRBV6-1 to TRBJ1-1; a weak D match, TRBD1 (5 bases). V was clipped by 6 bases and J by 4 bases, with 18 bases between them. Looked up from germline, CDR1 is MNHNS and CDR2 is SASEGT. This CDR3 contains 15 residues. The CDR3 nucleotides read TGTGCCAGCAGCCAAGGAACAGGAGGGACCACTGAAGCTTTCTTT. It yields the protein CASSQGTGGTTEAFF.

The genes are TRBV19 and TRBJ2-2; D gene ambiguous. CDR3 length: 15 residues. Germline values: CDR1 LNHDA, CDR2 SQIVND (reference sequence). Trimming pared 1 base from V and 1 base from J, leaving 7 bases between. The chain's CDR3 is CASSIAPVNTGELFF. For the CDR3, the DNA is TGTGCCAGTAGTATAGCCCCTGTGAACACCGGGGAGCTGTTTTTT.

This chain links TRBV28 with TRBJ2-3; no reliable D call. CDR3 size: 11 residues. Germline CDR1 reads MDHEN; CDR2 reads SYDVKM. Trimming removed 7 bases at V and 2 bases at J, with 4 bases between. Here the CDR3 reads CASTNTDTQYF. The CDR3, as DNA: TGTGCCAGCACCAACACAGATACGCAGTATTTT.

The rearrangement links TRBV6-6 to TRBJ2-3, with TRBD2 identical over 13 bases. The CDR3 is 16 amino acids. Trimming cost V 6 bases and J 2 bases; bases outside gene matches: 5. CDR1 and CDR2 from the germline V gene are MNHNY and SVGAGI (reference sequence). CDR3 in amino acids: CASRKGTSGVTDTQYF. The DNA of the CDR3 is TGTGCCAGCAGAAAAGGGACTAGCGGGGTCACAGATACGCAGTATTTT.

The chain recombines TRBV7-2 with TRBJ2-3; 11 bases are a match to TRBD1. The CDR3 covers 16 residues. With 5 bases clipped from V and 5 bases from J, the junction kept 9 bases outside the gene matches. The germline CDR1 and CDR2 sequences are SGHTA and FQGNSA. The CDR3 DNA reads TGTGCCAGCAGCCGCCGGGACAGGGGGAAGGGAGATACGCAGTATTTT. Its translation is CASSRRDRGKGDTQYF.

V and J are TRBV9 and TRBJ2-1; no reliable D call. CDR3 length equals 14 residues. Germline lookup yields CDR1 SGDLS and CDR2 YYNGEE. With 4 bases removed from V and 7 bases from J, the gap between germline ends came to 15 bases. The CDR3 sequence: CASSPTVVANEQFF. The CDR3 nucleotides are TGTGCCAGCAGCCCAACAGTCGTGGCTAATGAGCAGTTCTTC.

V and J are TRBV10-3 and TRBJ2-2; D is perhaps TRBD2 (5 bases). Trimming shortened V by 4 bases and J by 3 bases, and 12 bases separated the two germline ends. This CDR3 comprises 15 residues. Per the germline V gene, CDR1 is ENHRY and CDR2 is SYGVKD. In nucleotides, the CDR3 is TGTGCCATCAGTGCCCGGGGTGTCGACACCGGGGAGCTGTTTTTT. Encoded protein: CAISARGVDTGELFF.